The T cell receptor beta chain described here comes from a study of T cell responses to AZD1222 COVID-19 vaccine. Germline CDR1 LNHNV, CDR2 YYDKDF (reference sequence). The V segment lost 0 bases and the J segment 3 bases; nucleotides outside the gene matches: 9. The CDR3 is 18 amino acids. Assay used: immunoSEQ multiplex PCR; TCRdb lists only in-frame clones, some missing. The sample holds 90,000 to 100,000 clones; roughly 86% are singletons and the top ten take 15% to 20%. This sequence joins TRBV15 and TRBJ1-4; 8 bases line up with TRBD1. The input for sequencing was peripheral blood, taken 28 days after the second AZD1222 dose. The TCR sequence derives from an adult who received the AZD1222 COVID-19 vaccine. The CDR3 is CATSRDRAGGRSNEKLFF. The CDR3 DNA follows: TGTGCCACCAGCAGAGATAGGGCAGGGGGCCGCTCTAATGAAAAACTGTTTTTT.